A single sample is the source of the 10 T cell receptor beta chains below, sequenced in a study of shared clonotypes between healthy human individuals. Sequencing used immunoSEQ multiplex PCR; TCRdb keeps in-frame clones, though not all of them. The sample records around 2.3 million clones, about 94% being singletons. Input material: naive CD4+ T cells sorted from blood. Subset indicated: CD45RA+ positively selected. Receptors were obtained from a young man in good health.

The CDR3 reads CASSWGTSGIDEQFF. CDR3 bases: TGCGCCAGCAGCTGGGGGACTAGCGGGATTGATGAGCAGTTCTTC. The rearrangement links TRBV5-1 to TRBJ2-1, with 13 bases lining up with TRBD2. CDR1 is SGHRS, CDR2 YFSETQ, per germline. This CDR3 contains 15 residues. V lost 3 bases to trimming and J lost 8 bases; unmatched junction nucleotides: 5.

V gene TRBV6-1 combines with J gene TRBJ1-2; no clear D. The germline CDR1 and CDR2 sequences are MNHNS and SASEGT. V dropped 4 bases and J dropped 6 bases, with 12 bases sitting between them. This CDR3 contains 13 residues. CDR3: CASSVFQDDGYTF. The CDR3 DNA reads as TGTGCCAGCAGTGTCTTCCAGGACGATGGCTACACCTTC.

The chain combines TRBV28 with TRBJ2-2; 9 bases align to TRBD1. The CDR3 is 15 residues long. CDR1 is MDHEN, CDR2 SYDVKM, per germline. Germline trimming cut 7 bases from V and 5 bases from J; bases unmatched to any gene: 8. The CDR3 nucleotides read TGTGCCAGCATTCCCCGGGACAGGGCAACCGGGGAGCTGTTTTTT. Its translation is CASIPRDRATGELFF.

This clone was seen a single time. This chain joins TRBV9 and TRBJ2-5, with D perhaps being TRBD1 or TRBD2 (5 bases each). The CDR3 is 16 amino acids. The germline V gene has CDR1 SGDLS and CDR2 YYNGEE. The V gene lost 4 bases and the J gene lost 1 base, with 17 bases spanning the gap. CDR3 DNA: TGTGCCAGCAGCTGGGCCGGGACGGCCCCCCAAGAGACCCAGTACTTC. Protein sequence: CASSWAGTAPQETQYF.

This clone was counted a single time. This sequence joins TRBV30 and TRBJ1-6, with 7 positions matching TRBD1. The CDR3 is 19 residues long. Looked up from germline, CDR1 is GTSNPN and CDR2 is SVGIG (reference sequence). V was pared by 5 bases and J by 0 bases, with 16 bases of the junction left unmatched. The CDR3 DNA reads TGTGCCTGGGCCTATACAGGGGTCTGGGGGAGCTCCTATAATTCACCCCTCCACTTT. Protein: CAWAYTGVWGSSYNSPLHF.

This chain links TRBV6-6 with TRBJ2-2, with 7 nucleotides matching TRBD1. The CDR3 is 16 residues long. The V gene's germline CDR1 is MNHNY and CDR2 SVGAGI (reference sequence). The junction had 8 bases not matched to a gene; V was cut back by 5 bases and J by 2 bases. The DNA for the CDR3 is TGTGCCAGCAGTGGTCAGGGGGTATTAAACACCGGGGAGCTGTTTTTT. Encoded protein: CASSGQGVLNTGELFF.

With respect to this clone: At the DNA level, this CDR3 is encoded by other sequences in the same sample as well. This chain links TRBV7-2 with TRBJ2-3, with D hard to call. V shed 0 bases and J shed 0 bases, with 4 bases lying between them. Germline CDR1 reads SGHTA; CDR2 reads FQGNSA. The CDR3 has 14 residues. CDR3 coding DNA: TGTGCCAGCAGCTTAGCGGTAAGCACAGATACGCAGTATTTT. Protein sequence: CASSLAVSTDTQYF. The variable domain in full, with the rest retrieved from reference TRBV7-2 and TRBJ2-3, is GAGVSQSPSNKVTEKGKDVELRCDPISGHTALYWYRQSLGQGLEFLIYFQGNSAPDKSGLPSDRFSAERTGGSVSTLTIQRTQQEDSAVYLCASSLAVSTDTQYFGPGTRLTVL.

CDR3: CASSPPGGQHYEQYF. Written as DNA, the CDR3 is TGTGCCAGCAGTCCCCCGGGAGGACAGCACTACGAGCAGTACTTC. The rearrangement joins TRBV6-5 to TRBJ2-7; the D gene is possibly TRBD2 (7 bases). Trimming shortened V by 5 bases and J by 3 bases, and 17 bases separated the two germline ends. Germline assignment: CDR1 MNHEY and CDR2 SVGAGI. This CDR3 is 15 amino acids long.

The V call is TRBV7-9, the J call TRBJ2-3; unclear D gene. Germline CDR1 and CDR2: SEHNR and FQNEAQ (reference sequence). V was pared by 9 bases and J by 0 bases, with 10 bases between. There are 13 residues in the CDR3. This CDR3 reads CASNTYSTDTQYF. CDR3 DNA sequence: TGTGCCAGTAACACTTATAGCACAGATACGCAGTATTTT.

The genes are TRBV6-1 and TRBJ1-1; D is ambiguous. V gave up 3 bases and J gave up 2 bases, with 7 bases separating them. This CDR3 comprises 13 residues. The V gene's germline CDR1 is MNHNS and CDR2 SASEGT. The CDR3 bases are TGTGCCAGCAGTGATTGGGCTAACACTGAAGCTTTCTTT. It specifies CASSDWANTEAFF.